This T cell receptor beta chain was documented in a study of beta chain features in type 1 diabetes. A few counts support this clone. Its cognate antigen is unknown. Study conclusions and caveats: Type 1 diabetes patients showed a moderate but significant shortening of TCRB CDR3s in all four CD4+ subsets.

The germline CDR1 and CDR2 sequences are SGDLS and YYNGEE. CDR3 size: 15 residues. J was trimmed by 1 base and V by 3 bases; bases with no gene match: 4. Sorting with CD45RO/CCR7/CD25/CD127/CD95/CD27 yielded naive, central memory, regulatory and stem-like memory CD4+ cells. Sequenced material consisted of expressed TCRB transcripts (all of the isolated RNA was reverse transcribed). The assay was immunoSEQ multiplex PCR, and TCRdb's table has in-frame clones only and misses some. The repertoire consists of a few hundred thousand clones, with around 10% occurring once and the leading ten covering about 0.6%.

The sample consisted of central memory CD4+ T cells from blood. J is TRBJ2-3 and V is TRBV9, with 8 positions matching TRBD1. This receptor was obtained from a man aged 25 to 40 with type 1 diabetes. The CDR3 region is CASSGRQGRTDTQYF. Written as DNA, the CDR3 is TGTGCCAGCAGCGGACGACAGGGGCGCACAGATACGCAGTATTTT. Complete variable domain (other parts from reference TRBV9 and TRBJ2-3): DSGVTQTPKHLITATGQRVTLRCSPRSGDLSVYWYQQSLDQGLQFLIQYYNGEERAKGNILERFSAQQFPDLHSELNLSSLELGDSALYFCASSGRQGRTDTQYFGPGTRLTVL.